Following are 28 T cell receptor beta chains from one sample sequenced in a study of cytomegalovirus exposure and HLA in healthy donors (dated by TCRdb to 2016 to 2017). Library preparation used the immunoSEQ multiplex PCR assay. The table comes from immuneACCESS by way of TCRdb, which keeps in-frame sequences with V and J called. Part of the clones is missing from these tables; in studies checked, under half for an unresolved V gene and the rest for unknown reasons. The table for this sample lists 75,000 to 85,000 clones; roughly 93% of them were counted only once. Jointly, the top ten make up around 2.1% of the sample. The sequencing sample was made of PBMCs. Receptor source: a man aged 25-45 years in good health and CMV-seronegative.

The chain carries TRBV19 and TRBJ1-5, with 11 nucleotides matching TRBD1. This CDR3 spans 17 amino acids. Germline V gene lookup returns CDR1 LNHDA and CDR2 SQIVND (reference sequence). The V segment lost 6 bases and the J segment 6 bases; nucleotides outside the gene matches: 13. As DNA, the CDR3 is TGTGCCAGTAGCCCCAACAACGGACAGGGGGCCTTTCAGCCCCAGCATTTT. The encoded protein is CASSPNNGQGAFQPQHF.

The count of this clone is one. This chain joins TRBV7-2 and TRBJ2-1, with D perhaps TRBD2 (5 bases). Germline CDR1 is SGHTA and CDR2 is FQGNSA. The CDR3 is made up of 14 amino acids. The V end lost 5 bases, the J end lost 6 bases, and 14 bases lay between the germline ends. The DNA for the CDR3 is TGTGCCAGCAGCGCTAACTCGGGGTTCAATGAGCAGTTCTTC. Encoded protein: CASSANSGFNEQFF.

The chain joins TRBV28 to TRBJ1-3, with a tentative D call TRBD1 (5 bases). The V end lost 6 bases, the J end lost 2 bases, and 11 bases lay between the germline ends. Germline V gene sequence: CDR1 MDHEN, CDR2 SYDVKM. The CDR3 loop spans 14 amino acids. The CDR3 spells CASRAAGPGNTIYF. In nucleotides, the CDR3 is TGTGCCAGCAGGGCAGCAGGGCCTGGAAACACCATATATTTT.

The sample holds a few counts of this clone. The DNA for the CDR3 is TGTGCCAGCAGCTCGTGGACAGGGGAATCCTACGAGCAGTACTTC. Its translation: CASSSWTGESYEQYF. This rearrangement joins TRBV7-9 to TRBJ2-7, with TRBD1 matching over 9 bases. This CDR3 contains 15 residues. V trimming: 4 bases; J trimming: 1 base; junction bases outside the gene matches: 5. CDR1 and CDR2 from the germline V gene are SEHNR and FQNEAQ (reference sequence).

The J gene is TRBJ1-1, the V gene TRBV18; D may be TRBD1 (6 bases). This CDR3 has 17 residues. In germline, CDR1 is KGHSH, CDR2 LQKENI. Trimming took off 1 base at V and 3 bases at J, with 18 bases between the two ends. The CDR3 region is CASSPRSGGEFHTEAFF. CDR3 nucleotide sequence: TGTGCCAGCTCACCACGTTCTGGGGGCGAGTTTCACACTGAAGCTTTCTTT. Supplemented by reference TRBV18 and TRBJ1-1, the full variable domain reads NAGVMQNPRHLVRRRGQEARLRCSPMKGHSHVYWYRQLPEEGLKFMVYLQKENIIDESGMPKERFSAEFPKEGPSILRIQQVVRGDSAAYFCASSPRSGGEFHTEAFFGQGTRLTVV.

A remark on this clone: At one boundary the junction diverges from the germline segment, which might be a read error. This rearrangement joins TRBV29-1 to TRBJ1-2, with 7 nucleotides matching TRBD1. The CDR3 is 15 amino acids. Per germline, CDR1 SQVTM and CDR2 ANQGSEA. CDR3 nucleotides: TGCAGCGTTGTTCCCCAACAGGGGCCTAACCATGGCTACACCTTC. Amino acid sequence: CSVVPQQGPNHGYTF.

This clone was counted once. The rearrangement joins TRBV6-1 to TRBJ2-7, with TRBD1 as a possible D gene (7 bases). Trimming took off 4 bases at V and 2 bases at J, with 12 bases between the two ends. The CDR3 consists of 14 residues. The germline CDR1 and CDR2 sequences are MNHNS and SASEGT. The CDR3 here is CASSGGTATYEQYF. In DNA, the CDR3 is TGTGCCAGCAGTGGCGGGACAGCTACCTACGAGCAGTACTTC.

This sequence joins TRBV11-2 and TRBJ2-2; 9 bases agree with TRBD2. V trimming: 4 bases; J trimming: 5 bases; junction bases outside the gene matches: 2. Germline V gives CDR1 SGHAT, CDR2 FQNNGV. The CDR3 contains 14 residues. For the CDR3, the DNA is TGTGCCAGCAGCTCTAGCGGGATAACCGGGGAGCTGTTTTTT. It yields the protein CASSSSGITGELFF.

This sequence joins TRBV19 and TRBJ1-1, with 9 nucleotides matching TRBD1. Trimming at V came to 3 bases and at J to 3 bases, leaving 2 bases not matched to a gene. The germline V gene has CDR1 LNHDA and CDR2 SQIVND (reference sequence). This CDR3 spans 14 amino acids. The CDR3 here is CASSIRQGDTEAFF. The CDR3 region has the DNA TGTGCCAGTAGTATTCGACAGGGGGACACTGAAGCTTTCTTT. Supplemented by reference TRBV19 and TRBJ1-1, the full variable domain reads DGGITQSPKYLFRKEGQNVTLSCEQNLNHDAMYWYRQDPGQGLRLIYYSQIVNDFQKGDIAEGYSVSREKKESFPLTVTSAQKNPTAFYLCASSIRQGDTEAFFGQGTRLTVV.

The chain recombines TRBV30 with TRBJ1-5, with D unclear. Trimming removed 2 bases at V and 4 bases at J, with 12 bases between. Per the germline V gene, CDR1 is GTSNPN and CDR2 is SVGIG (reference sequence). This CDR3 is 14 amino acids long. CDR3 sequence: CAWSLGQTNQPQHF. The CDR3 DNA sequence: TGTGCCTGGAGTCTAGGCCAGACGAATCAGCCCCAGCATTTT.

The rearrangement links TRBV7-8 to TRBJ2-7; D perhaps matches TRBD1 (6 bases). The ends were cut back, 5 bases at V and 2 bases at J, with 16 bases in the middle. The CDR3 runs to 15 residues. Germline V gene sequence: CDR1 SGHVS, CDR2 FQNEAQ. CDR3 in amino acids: CASSPPRTVAYEQYF. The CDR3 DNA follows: TGTGCCAGCAGCCCGCCTAGGACAGTCGCCTACGAGCAGTACTTC.

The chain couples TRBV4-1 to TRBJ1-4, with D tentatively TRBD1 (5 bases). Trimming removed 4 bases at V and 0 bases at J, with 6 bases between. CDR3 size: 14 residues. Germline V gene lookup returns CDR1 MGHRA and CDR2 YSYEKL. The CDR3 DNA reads TGCGCCAGCAGCCGGACATCAACTAATGAAAAACTGTTTTTT. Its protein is CASSRTSTNEKLFF.

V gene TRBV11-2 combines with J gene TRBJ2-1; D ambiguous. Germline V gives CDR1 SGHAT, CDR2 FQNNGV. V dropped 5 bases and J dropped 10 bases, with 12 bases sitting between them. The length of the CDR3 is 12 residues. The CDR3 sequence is CASSPNYQEQFF. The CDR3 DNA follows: TGTGCCAGCAGCCCAAACTACCAAGAGCAGTTCTTC.

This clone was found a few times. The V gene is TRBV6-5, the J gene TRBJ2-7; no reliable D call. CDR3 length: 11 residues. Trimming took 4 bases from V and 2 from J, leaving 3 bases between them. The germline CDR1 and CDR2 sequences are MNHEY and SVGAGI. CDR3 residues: CASSFAYEQYF. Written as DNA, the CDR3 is TGTGCCAGCAGTTTCGCCTACGAGCAGTACTTC.

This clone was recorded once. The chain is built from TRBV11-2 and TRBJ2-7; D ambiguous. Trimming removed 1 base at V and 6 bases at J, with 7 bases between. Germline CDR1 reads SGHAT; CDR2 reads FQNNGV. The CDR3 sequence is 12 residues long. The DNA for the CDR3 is TGTGCCAGCAGCTTAGGAGTTACCGAGCAGTACTTC. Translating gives CASSLGVTEQYF.

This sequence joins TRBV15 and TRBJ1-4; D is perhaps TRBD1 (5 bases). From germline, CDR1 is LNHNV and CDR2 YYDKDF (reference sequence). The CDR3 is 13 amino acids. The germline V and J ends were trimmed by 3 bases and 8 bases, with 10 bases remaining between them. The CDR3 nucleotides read TGTGCCACCAGCAGGGGGCAAGACGAAAAACTGTTTTTT. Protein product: CATSRGQDEKLFF.

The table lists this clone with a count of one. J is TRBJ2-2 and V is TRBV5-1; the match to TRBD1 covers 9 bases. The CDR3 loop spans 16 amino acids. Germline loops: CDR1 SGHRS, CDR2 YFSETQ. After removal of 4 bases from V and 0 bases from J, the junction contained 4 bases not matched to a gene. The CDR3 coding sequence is TGCGCCAGCAGCGAACGACAGGGGGCGAACACCGGGGAGCTGTTTTTT. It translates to CASSERQGANTGELFF.

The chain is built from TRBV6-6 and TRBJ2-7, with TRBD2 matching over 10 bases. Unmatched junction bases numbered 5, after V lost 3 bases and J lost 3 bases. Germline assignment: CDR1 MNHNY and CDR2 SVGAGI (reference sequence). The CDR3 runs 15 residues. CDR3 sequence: CASSYTSGALYEQYF. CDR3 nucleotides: TGTGCCAGCAGTTATACTAGCGGGGCCCTCTACGAGCAGTACTTC.

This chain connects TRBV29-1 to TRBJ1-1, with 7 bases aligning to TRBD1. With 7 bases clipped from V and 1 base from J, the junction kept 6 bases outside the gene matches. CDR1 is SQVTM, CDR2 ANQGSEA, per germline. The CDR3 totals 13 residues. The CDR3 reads CSASGQSNTEAFF. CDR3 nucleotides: TGCAGCGCCTCGGGACAGTCGAACACTGAAGCTTTCTTT.

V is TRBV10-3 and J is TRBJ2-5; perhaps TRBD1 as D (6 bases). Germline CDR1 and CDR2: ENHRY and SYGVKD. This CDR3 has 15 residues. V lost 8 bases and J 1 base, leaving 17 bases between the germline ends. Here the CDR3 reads CAIRSDRRSQETQYF. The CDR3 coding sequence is TGTGCCATCCGATCGGACAGACGATCCCAAGAGACCCAGTACTTC.

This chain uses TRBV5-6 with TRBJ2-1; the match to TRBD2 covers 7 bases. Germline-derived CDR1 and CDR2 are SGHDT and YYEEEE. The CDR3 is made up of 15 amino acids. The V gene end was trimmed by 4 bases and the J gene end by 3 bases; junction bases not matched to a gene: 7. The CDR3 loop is CASSPRSGGYNEQFF. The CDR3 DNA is TGTGCCAGCAGCCCCAGGTCGGGGGGCTACAATGAGCAGTTCTTC.

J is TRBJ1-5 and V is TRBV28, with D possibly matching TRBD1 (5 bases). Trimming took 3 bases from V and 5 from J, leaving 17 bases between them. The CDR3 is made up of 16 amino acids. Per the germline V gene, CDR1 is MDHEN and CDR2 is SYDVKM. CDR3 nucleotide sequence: TGTGCCAGCAGTTTTTTCGGGCAGGGTAGTTATCAGCCCCAGCATTTT. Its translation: CASSFFGQGSYQPQHF.

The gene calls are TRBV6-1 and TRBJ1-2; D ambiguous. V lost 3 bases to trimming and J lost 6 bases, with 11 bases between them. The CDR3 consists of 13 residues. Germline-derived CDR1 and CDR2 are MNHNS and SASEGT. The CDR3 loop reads CASSEDWANGYTF. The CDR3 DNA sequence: TGTGCCAGCAGTGAGGATTGGGCCAATGGCTACACCTTC.

The chain's CDR3 is CASSQLQNSGRAAETQYF. As DNA, the CDR3 is TGCGCCAGCAGCCAACTTCAGAATAGCGGGAGGGCCGCAGAGACCCAGTACTTC. J is TRBJ2-5 and V is TRBV4-1; 11 nucleotides align to TRBD2. Trimming took 2 bases from V and 4 from J; bases not matched to a gene: 12. CDR3 length: 18 residues. The germline CDR1 and CDR2 sequences are MGHRA and YSYEKL.

For the CDR3, the DNA is TGCGCCAGCCAAGTAGAACTTACGGGCACAGATACGCAGTATTTT. Residues: CASQVELTGTDTQYF. The chain links TRBV4-1 to TRBJ2-3, with D unresolved. Germline CDR1 reads MGHRA; CDR2 reads YSYEKL. The V and J ends lost 8 bases and 1 base respectively, with 16 bases between them. This CDR3 spans 15 amino acids.

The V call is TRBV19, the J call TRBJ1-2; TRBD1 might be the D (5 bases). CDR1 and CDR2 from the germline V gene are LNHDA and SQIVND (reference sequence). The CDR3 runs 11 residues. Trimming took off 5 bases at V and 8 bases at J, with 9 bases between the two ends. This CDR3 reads CASSSRVGYTF. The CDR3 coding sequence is TGTGCCAGTAGTTCCAGGGTCGGCTACACCTTC.

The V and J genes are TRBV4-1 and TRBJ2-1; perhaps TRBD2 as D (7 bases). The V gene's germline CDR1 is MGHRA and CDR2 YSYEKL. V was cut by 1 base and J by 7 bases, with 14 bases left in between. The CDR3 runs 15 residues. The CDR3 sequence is CASSQGGLAANEQFF. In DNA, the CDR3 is TGCGCCAGCAGCCAAGGGGGGCTAGCGGCTAATGAGCAGTTCTTC.

The CDR3 reads CASSYGQGYYGYTF. DNA of the CDR3: TGTGCCAGCAGTTACGGACAGGGGTACTATGGCTACACCTTC. The J gene is TRBJ1-2, the V gene TRBV6-5, with 9 bases matching TRBD1. Trimming at V came to 2 bases and at J to 3 bases, leaving 1 base not matched to a gene. Germline V CDR1 and CDR2: MNHEY, SVGAGI. The CDR3 spans 14 residues.